Listed below are T cell receptor beta chains from one sample, sequenced in a study of T cells in Graves' hyperthyroidism and ophthalmopathy. TCRdb called the multiplex PCR reads again in MiXCR, with one record for every CDR3 protein. The table includes around 420,000 distinct CDR3 sequences, roughly 13% detected once. Sequencing was carried out using blood. Receptors were obtained from a woman between 18 and 29 years old with Graves' hyperthyroidism. The conserved cysteine and the conserved F or W are not part of the CDR3 here.

J	V	CDR3
TRBJ1-1	TRBV29-1	SVRGQLNTEAF
TRBJ2-7	TRBV12-3/TRBV12-4	ASSFGQGADEQY
TRBJ2-4	TRBV7-9	ASSLSPGPNIQY
TRBJ1-2	TRBV5-1	ASSLEGAANYGYT
TRBJ1-2	TRBV19	ASSTGTGEGYGYT
TRBJ2-1	TRBV15	ATSRSRGDRGAYNEQF
TRBJ1-2	TRBV6-1	ASSPKGTHRAYGYT
TRBJ2-3	TRBV2	ASRMGPLLADTQY
TRBJ2-2	TRBV7-9	ASSLDRGISGELF
TRBJ2-7	TRBV28	ASSLDQVSNEQY
TRBJ2-1	TRBV10-1	ASSESLINNEQF
TRBJ2-1	TRBV7-2	ASSFPTVLYNEQF
TRBJ2-1	TRBV30	AWSVNIGTVSYNEQF
TRBJ1-2	TRBV5-1	ASSLAAGGNYGYT
TRBJ1-2	TRBV3-1	ASSQVMVKAGGYGYT